This T cell receptor beta chain was captured in a study of T-cell reconstitution after alpha-beta-depleted transplantation in children. Preparation of the TCRbeta library was carried out with unique molecular identifiers. Using its own MiXCR run on the PCR reads, TCRdb lists one record per CDR3 protein. The table lists a few hundred thousand distinct CDR3 sequences, roughly a quarter of them singletons. Points from the study as a whole: Several hundred expanded graft clones reportedly were the source of alpha-beta T cells about two months after transplant. There were some patients whose high TCRbeta diversity at day 60 came from surviving recipient T cells and thymic progenitors. At one year after transplant, newly produced T cells mostly accounted for T-cell counts and diversity.

This clonotype occurred many times. Its antigen is unidentified. Germline V gene data show CDR1 as MNHNY and CDR2 as SVGAGI (reference sequence). The CDR3 runs 14 residues. Trimming cost V 7 bases and J 1 base, with 13 bases left between them. The source of this sequence is a girl between 2 and 10 years old with Fanconi anemia, due to receive a stem cell transplant. Sequencing was performed on PBMCs, taken before TCRalphabeta/CD19-depleted stem cell transplant. This chain uses TRBV6-6 with TRBJ1-2; no clear D. Here the CDR3 reads CASTETVLNYGYTF. In DNA, the CDR3 is TGTGCCAGCACCGAAACGGTCCTTAACTATGGCTACACCTTC.